What follows are 16 T cell receptor beta chains derived from one specimen sequenced in a study of shared clonotypes between healthy human individuals. Data came from immunoSEQ multiplex PCR; TCRdb stores just in-frame clones and leaves some out. The table lists about 2 million clones, approximately 95% of them singletons, with 0.9% to 1.5% in the top ten. It was CD45RO-negative cells, positively selected for CCR7, that made up naive CD8 cells, with terminally differentiated effector memory CD45RA+ cells excluded. Sequenced material: naive CD8+ T cells sorted from blood. The receptors shown here come from a man aged 18 to 30 in good health.

The chain uses TRBV7-9 and TRBJ2-7, with D uncertain. V was cut by 5 bases and J by 2 bases, with 13 bases left in between. Looked up from germline, CDR1 is SEHNR and CDR2 is FQNEAQ (reference sequence). The CDR3 totals 14 residues. Here the CDR3 reads CASSQADTTYEQYF. The DNA of the CDR3 is TGTGCCAGCAGCCAGGCCGACACAACCTACGAGCAGTACTTC.

The chain uses TRBV6-6 and TRBJ1-2; D gene ambiguous. CDR1 is MNHNY, CDR2 SVGAGI, per germline (reference sequence). V lost 4 bases and J lost 2, with 17 bases in between. CDR3 length: 16 residues. The DNA for the CDR3 is TGTGCCAGCAGTTCTCCACCCCGGACTGAGAACTATGGCTACACCTTC. Amino acid sequence: CASSSPPRTENYGYTF.

The chain has TRBV4-1 and TRBJ1-5; TRBD1 matches at 8 bases. The J segment lost 1 base and the V segment lost 4 bases, leaving 12 bases of the junction unmatched. CDR1 and CDR2 from the germline V gene are MGHRA and YSYEKL. The CDR3 is made up of 18 amino acids. CDR3 bases: TGCGCCAGCAGCCGAAGTGTGGCAGGGGGCTTAAGCAATCAGCCCCAGCATTTT. This gives the protein CASSRSVAGGLSNQPQHF.

V and J are TRBV4-1 and TRBJ2-3; D remains ambiguous. CDR3 length: 13 amino acids. V was trimmed by 6 bases and J by 0 bases, leaving 7 bases between them. The germline V gene has CDR1 MGHRA and CDR2 YSYEKL. The CDR3 DNA sequence: TGCGCCAGCAGATTTCAAAGCACAGATACGCAGTATTTT. It translates to CASRFQSTDTQYF.

The rearrangement joins TRBV4-3 to TRBJ1-5; 9 bases fit TRBD1. CDR1 and CDR2 from the germline V gene are LGHNA and YSLEER. The V segment lost 0 bases and the J segment 6 bases; nucleotides outside the gene matches: 9. The CDR3 is made up of 17 amino acids. The CDR3 region has the DNA TGCGCCAGCAGCCAAGATCAGGTGACAGGGGGTTTTCAGCCCCAGCATTTT. This sequence encodes CASSQDQVTGGFQPQHF.

The CDR3 nucleotides read TGTGCCAGCAGCTTAACGAGCGGGGGGGCGGATGAGCAGTTCTTC. Translating gives CASSLTSGGADEQFF. This chain joins TRBV7-9 and TRBJ2-1; 10 positions match TRBD2. From germline, CDR1 is SEHNR and CDR2 FQNEAQ (reference sequence). The ends lost 2 bases at V and 8 bases at J; junction bases unmatched: 6. The CDR3 is 15 residues long.

The count of this clone is one. The V call is TRBV19, the J call TRBJ2-1; D is undetermined. Germline CDR1 and CDR2: LNHDA and SQIVND (reference sequence). CDR3 length: 15 amino acids. With 3 bases removed from V and 1 base from J, the gap between germline ends came to 10 bases. CDR3: CASSIEGWSYNEQFF. CDR3 DNA sequence: TGTGCCAGTAGTATCGAAGGATGGTCCTACAATGAGCAGTTCTTC.

The chain couples TRBV28 to TRBJ2-6; 7 bases are a match to TRBD1. The junction had 12 bases not matched to a gene; V was cut back by 6 bases and J by 1 base. CDR3 length equals 18 residues. In germline, CDR1 is MDHEN, CDR2 SYDVKM. The CDR3, as DNA: TGTGCCAGCAGGGGTTTCGGGACAGATCATTCTGGGGCCAACGTCCTGACTTTC. Translation: CASRGFGTDHSGANVLTF.

The chain recombines TRBV10-3 with TRBJ2-5, with TRBD2 matching 7 bases. CDR1 ENHRY and CDR2 SYGVKD come from the germline V gene. The CDR3 has 14 amino acids. V lost 8 bases and J lost 5; bases outside the gene matches: 11. CDR3: CAIGASGAQETQYF. CDR3 nucleotides: TGTGCCATCGGGGCTAGCGGAGCCCAGGAGACCCAGTACTTC.

The V and J genes are TRBV27 and TRBJ2-7, with TRBD1 matching over 10 bases. Germline-derived CDR1 and CDR2 are MNHEY and SMNVEV (reference sequence). CDR3 length: 13 residues. The V and J ends lost 10 bases and 4 bases, in that order; junction bases with no gene match: 7. DNA of the CDR3: TGTGCCACCGCCGGGACAGGGGATTACGAGCAGTACTTC. Its translation is CATAGTGDYEQYF.

V is TRBV7-9 and J is TRBJ2-7; perhaps TRBD2 as D (6 bases). V shed 6 bases and J shed 5 bases, with 17 bases lying between them. CDR3 size: 14 residues. Germline-derived CDR1 and CDR2 are SEHNR and FQNEAQ (reference sequence). CDR3 coding DNA: TGTGCCAGCAGTGGGGGGTTTTCTAGCCACGAGCAGTACTTC. Translating it yields CASSGGFSSHEQYF.

The rearrangement joins TRBV7-2 to TRBJ2-3, with unresolved D. Trimming cost V 2 bases and J 3 bases, with 15 bases left between them. CDR3 length: 16 residues. Germline assignment: CDR1 SGHTA and CDR2 FQGNSA. CDR3 protein: CASSLIARSKTDTQYF. DNA for the CDR3: TGTGCCAGCAGCTTAATTGCTAGGAGTAAGACAGATACGCAGTATTTT.

This clone appeared a single time. V is TRBV6-5 and J is TRBJ2-5; a weak D match, TRBD2 (6 bases). Trimming took 2 bases from V and 5 from J, leaving 15 bases between them. CDR1 is MNHEY, CDR2 SVGAGI, per germline. The CDR3 contains 15 residues. The CDR3 sequence: CASSYGGLGVETQYF. Written as DNA, the CDR3 is TGTGCCAGCAGTTACGGGGGACTGGGGGTTGAGACCCAGTACTTC.

The chain carries TRBV4-2 and TRBJ1-3; D gene unclear. CDR3 length equals 16 residues. V lost 3 bases to trimming and J lost 0 bases, with 12 bases between them. The germline gives CDR1 LGHNA, CDR2 YNFKEQ. In nucleotides, the CDR3 is TGTGCCAGCAGCCAGAGGGAGAGGGCCTCTGGAAACACCATATATTTT. This gives the protein CASSQRERASGNTIYF.

The chain recombines TRBV19 with TRBJ1-4; 7 bases fit TRBD1. Trimming cost V 3 bases and J 3 bases; bases outside gene matches: 13. The CDR3 length is 18 residues. Germline V lookup: CDR1 LNHDA, CDR2 SQIVND (reference sequence). CDR3 nucleotides: TGTGCCAGTAGTATCCAGTCGGACAGGAGGGAACCTAATGAAAAACTGTTTTTT. It yields the protein CASSIQSDRREPNEKLFF.

This clone occurred once. The chain uses TRBV6-5 and TRBJ2-2; D is perhaps TRBD1 or TRBD2 (5 bases each). Trimming took off 7 bases at V and 7 bases at J, with 16 bases between the two ends. The V gene's germline CDR1 is MNHEY and CDR2 SVGAGI. The CDR3 has 14 residues. CDR3 protein: CASTWDGAGGELFF. The CDR3 nucleotides are TGTGCCAGCACCTGGGACGGTGCCGGCGGGGAGCTGTTTTTT.